This TCR beta chain appears in the sequencing data of a study of blood T cell repertoires in COVID-19. Across the study: Nucleic acid was either cDNA or gDNA, and it came from T cells, B-cell-depleted T cells, or PBMCs.

The CDR3 spans 12 residues. V lost 4 bases, J lost 8 bases, and 12 bases lay in between. The V gene's germline CDR1 is SGHDN and CDR2 FVKESK. This clone was seen just once. Measured with immunoSEQ multiplex PCR; TCRdb has only the in-frame clones, and not every one. This table has 45,000 to 65,000 clones, around 86% appearing once. The sample was peripheral blood. The rearrangement joins TRBV14 to TRBJ2-7; weak D call: TRBD2 (6 bases). The sequence was collected from a man between 70 and 80 years old with active COVID-19. In DNA form, the CDR3 reads TGTGCCAGCAGCCCGAACGGCGGGAAGCAGTACTTC. Its protein product is CASSPNGGKQYF.